Listed below are T cell receptor beta chains from one sample, sequenced in a study of long-term antiretroviral therapy in people with HIV. Profiling relied on immunoSEQ multiplex PCR, and the TCRdb table lists in-frame clones only, not all of them. Here the sample spans about 20,000 clones, around 82% being singletons. Material: unsorted PBMCs, obtained 2.3 to 2.5 years after starting antiretroviral therapy. The receptors derive from a man in his forties or fifties with HIV. CDR3s include the opening cysteine and the closing phenylalanine or tryptophan. A D gene is named only where the DNA matches it firmly. For some rows the clone size is stated as once, few or many, or as a class when expanded; others skip it.

clone_size | j_call | v_call | d_call | cdr3_nt | cdr3_aa
NA | TRBJ1-4 | TRBV6-6 | NA | TGTGCCAGTGCACCGGGACTCATGAATGAAAAACTGTTTTTT | CASAPGLMNEKLFF
NA | TRBJ1-5 | TRBV6-5 | NA | TGTGCCAGCGGGGGGGCCAATCAGCCCCAGCATTTT | CASGGANQPQHF
NA | TRBJ1-3 | TRBV4-1 | NA | TGCGCCAGCAGCCCGGGCCCCGGGTTGGGCCCTGGAAACACCATATATTTT | CASSPGPGLGPGNTIYF
once | TRBJ2-1 | TRBV29-1 | NA | TGCAGCGCCAGAGACAGTCCACCATCCAATGAGCAGTTCTTC | CSARDSPPSNEQFF
NA | TRBJ1-6 | TRBV4-1 | NA | TGCGCCAGCAGCCAAAGACAGGACCTTAATTCACCCCTCCACTTT | CASSQRQDLNSPLHF
NA | TRBJ1-4 | TRBV6-1 | NA | TGTGCCAGCAGGGATCCACAGGCCTTAGGGGAAAAACTGTTTTTT | CASRDPQALGEKLFF
NA | TRBJ2-5 | TRBV5-1 | NA | TGCGCCAGCAGCTTGTCCGGGGCCCAAGAGACCCAGTACTTC | CASSLSGAQETQYF
NA | TRBJ2-3 | TRBV29-1 | NA | TGCAGCGTTGTTCCCCGCTGGAGCGGGCATAGCACAGATACGCAGTATTTT | CSVVPRWSGHSTDTQYF
NA | TRBJ1-1 | TRBV5-1 | NA | TGCGCCAGCAGCTTGGAGTCCGGATGGACTGAAGCTTTCTTT | CASSLESGWTEAFF
NA | TRBJ2-3 | TRBV29-1 | TRBD2 | TGCAGCGTAGATAGCGGGAACAGAGATACGCAGTATTTT | CSVDSGNRDTQYF
NA | TRBJ1-5 | TRBV15 | NA | TGTGCCACCAGCAGAGGGGCCGGGACACTGGGTGACGGCAATCAGCCCCAGCATTTT | CATSRGAGTLGDGNQPQHF
NA | TRBJ2-7 | TRBV2 | NA | TGTGCCAGCAGTGAAGGTCCGATTACCTACGAGCAGTACTTC | CASSEGPITYEQYF
NA | TRBJ2-5 | TRBV7-9 | TRBD2 | TGTGCCAGCAGGGACACTACTAGCGGGGGCCCCTTCCAAGAGACCCAGTACTTC | CASRDTTSGGPFQETQYF
NA | TRBJ2-5 | TRBV27 | TRBD2 | TGTGCCACCCGGGGGGGCAAAGAGACCCAGTACTTC | CATRGGKETQYF
NA | TRBJ1-4 | TRBV19 | NA | TGTGCCAGTAGTCTCCCTTGGGGGCAGGGCACCACTCGGGGAAAACTGTTTTTT | CASSLPWGQGTTRGKLFF
once | TRBJ2-7 | TRBV27 | NA | TGTGCCAGCAGTCCCTGGGGCTTCAGCCAAGGGCAGCACTACGAGCAGTACTTC | CASSPWGFSQGQHYEQYF
few | TRBJ2-7 | TRBV4-2 | TRBD1 | TGTGCCAGCAGCCAAGATAGGGCGACAGGGGATCAGCCCTACGAGCAGTACTTC | CASSQDRATGDQPYEQYF
NA | TRBJ2-7 | TRBV28 | TRBD2 | TGTGCCAGCAGTCCGGCGGGACTAGCGGGAGGTGGGGGGAGGTTCTACGAGCAGTACTTC | CASSPAGLAGGGGRFYEQYF
NA | TRBJ2-3 | TRBV7-2 | NA | TGTGCCAGCAGCTTAGCGTCTAGCGTCGCGCCAGATACGCAGTATTTT | CASSLASSVAPDTQYF
once | TRBJ2-7 | TRBV6-6 | NA | TGTGCCAGCAGCCCTACCCCGGCAGGGATTGCCGAGCAGTACTTC | CASSPTPAGIAEQYF
NA | TRBJ1-1 | TRBV5-8 | NA | TGTGCCAGCAGCCCGTGGGGGGGCACTGAAGCTTTCTTT | CASSPWGGTEAFF
once | TRBJ1-6 | TRBV19 | TRBD1 | TGTGCCAGTACCGAACAGGGGTGGGGGTCACCCCTCCACTTT | CASTEQGWGSPLHF
NA | TRBJ2-6 | TRBV5-4 | NA | TGTGCCAGCAGCCGGGCGGCTGGGGCCAACGTCCTGACTTTC | CASSRAAGANVLTF
large | TRBJ2-3 | TRBV28 | NA | TGTGCCAGCAGCCCAACGCCGGGGCTTATAGGTGTCACAGATACGCAGTATTTT | CASSPTPGLIGVTDTQYF
NA | TRBJ2-6 | TRBV14 | NA | TGTGCCAGCAGCCAAGAAGTGTTGGGAGCCCGCTCTGGGGCCAACGTCCTGACTTTC | CASSQEVLGARSGANVLTF
NA | TRBJ2-1 | TRBV28 | TRBD1 | TGTGCCAGCAGCCGCCACCGGGACAGTTCTGGCAATGAGCAGTTCTTC | CASSRHRDSSGNEQFF
NA | TRBJ1-1 | TRBV7-3 | NA | TGTGCCAGCAGCTCAGACTCGAACACTGAAGCTTTCTTT | CASSSDSNTEAFF
NA | TRBJ1-3 | TRBV25-1 | NA | TGTGCCAGCAGTGGGGGTGGAAACACCATATATTTT | CASSGGGNTIYF
NA | TRBJ2-7 | TRBV5-4 | NA | TGTGCCAGCAGCTCTCGGGGGAACTACGAGCAGTACTTC | CASSSRGNYEQYF
few | TRBJ2-7 | TRBV7-7 | TRBD1 | TGTGCTAGCGCGACAGGGCTTGGCTACGAGCAGTACTTC | CASATGLGYEQYF
medium-sized | TRBJ2-7 | TRBV7-6 | TRBD2 | TGTGCCAGCAGCTTAGTAGGTGGTAGCGGGGGACGTGAAAACGAGCAGTACTTC | CASSLVGGSGGRENEQYF
NA | TRBJ2-7 | TRBV4-3 | TRBD2 | TGCGCCAGCAGCCCTGGCGGCACTCGGGAGGGCTACGAGCAGTACTTC | CASSPGGTREGYEQYF
NA | TRBJ2-1 | TRBV29-1 | NA | TGCAGCGTTGATGAGCAGTTCTTC | CSVDEQFF
NA | TRBJ1-1 | TRBV11-2 | NA | TGTGCCAGCAGCTTTTACAGGGAGAACACTGAAGCTTTCTTT | CASSFYRENTEAFF
few | TRBJ2-7 | TRBV2 | NA | TGTGCCAGCAGTGACTGGCCCCACGAGCAGTACTTC | CASSDWPHEQYF
NA | TRBJ2-2 | TRBV28 | NA | TGTGCCAGCACCCCAGCGGGCACCGGGGAGCTGTTTTTT | CASTPAGTGELFF
NA | TRBJ2-7 | TRBV4-2 | NA | TGTGCCAGCAGCCAGGTGACAGACAGCTCCTACGAGCAGTACTTC | CASSQVTDSSYEQYF
medium-sized | TRBJ2-2 | TRBV10-1 | NA | TGCGCCAGCCGTGCGGGAAGAGGCACCGGGGAGCTGTTTTTT | CASRAGRGTGELFF
NA | TRBJ2-5 | TRBV5-4 | TRBD2 | TGTGCCAGCACCTCTGGGGGACTAGCGGGAGTGGGGGAGACCCAGTACTTC | CASTSGGLAGVGETQYF
NA | TRBJ2-7 | TRBV7-6 | NA | TGTGCCAGCAGCTTAGGACCAGGTGAATACGAGCAGTACTTC | CASSLGPGEYEQYF
NA | TRBJ1-2 | TRBV27 | NA | TGTGCCAGCAGTAAGGGTTATGGCTACACCTTC | CASSKGYGYTF
once | TRBJ2-7 | TRBV6-1 | TRBD2 | TGTGCCAGCAGTGAGGGGGGGACTACCTCCTCCGAGCAGTACTTC | CASSEGGTTSSEQYF
once | TRBJ2-4 | TRBV27 | TRBD2 | TGTGCCAGCAGTTTGTCCGGGGGGGCGGGCAAAAACATTCAGTACTTC | CASSLSGGAGKNIQYF
NA | TRBJ1-5 | TRBV6-6 | NA | TGTGCCAGCAGATCCCCCGGTAATCAGCCCCAGCATTTT | CASRSPGNQPQHF
NA | TRBJ1-1 | TRBV15 | TRBD1 | TGTGCCACCAGCAGAGATCATGGAGGACAGGGGACTGAAGCTTTCTTT | CATSRDHGGQGTEAFF
NA | TRBJ1-3 | TRBV19 | NA | TGTGCCAGTAGTAACTTCAGGGGCGGCTCTGGAAACACCATATATTTT | CASSNFRGGSGNTIYF
NA | TRBJ2-1 | TRBV11-2 | NA | TGTGCCAGCACGACGGACTATGGGGAGCAGTTCTTC | CASTTDYGEQFF
NA | TRBJ2-2 | TRBV5-6 | NA | TGTGCCAGCAGCAGATACATACAGGGTTTTGACACCGGGGAGCTGTTTTTT | CASSRYIQGFDTGELFF